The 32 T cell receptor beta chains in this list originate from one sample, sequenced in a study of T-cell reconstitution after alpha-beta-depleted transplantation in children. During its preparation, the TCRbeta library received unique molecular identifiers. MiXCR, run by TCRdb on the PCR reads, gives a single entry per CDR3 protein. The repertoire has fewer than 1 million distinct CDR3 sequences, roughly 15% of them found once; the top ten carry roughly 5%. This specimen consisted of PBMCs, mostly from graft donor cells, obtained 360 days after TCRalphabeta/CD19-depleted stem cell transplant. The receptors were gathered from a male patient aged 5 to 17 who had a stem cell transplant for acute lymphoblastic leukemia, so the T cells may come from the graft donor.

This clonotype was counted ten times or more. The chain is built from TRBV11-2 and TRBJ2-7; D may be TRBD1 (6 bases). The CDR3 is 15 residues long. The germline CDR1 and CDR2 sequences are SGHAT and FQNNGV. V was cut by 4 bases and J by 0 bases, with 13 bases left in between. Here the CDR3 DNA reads TGTGCCAGCAGCTCCCTGACAGGTAGCTCCTACGAGCAGTACTTC. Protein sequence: CASSSLTGSSYEQYF.

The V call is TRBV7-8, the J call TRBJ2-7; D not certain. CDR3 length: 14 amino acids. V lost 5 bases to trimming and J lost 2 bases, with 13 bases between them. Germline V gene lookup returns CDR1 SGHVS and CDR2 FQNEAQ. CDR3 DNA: TGTGCCAGCAGCCCCAACTCAGGAACCTACGAGCAGTACTTC. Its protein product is CASSPNSGTYEQYF. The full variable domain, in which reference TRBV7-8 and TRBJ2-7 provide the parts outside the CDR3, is GAGVSQSPRYKVAKRGQDVALRCDPISGHVSLFWYQQALGQGPEFLTYFQNEAQLDKSGLPSDRFFAERPEGSVSTLKIQRTQQEDSAVYLCASSPNSGTYEQYFGPGTRLTVT.

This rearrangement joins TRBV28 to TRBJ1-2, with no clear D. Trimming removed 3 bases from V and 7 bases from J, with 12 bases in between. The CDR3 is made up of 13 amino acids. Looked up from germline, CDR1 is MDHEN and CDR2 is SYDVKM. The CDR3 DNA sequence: TGTGCCAGCAGTTTCAAGGCCCCGCCTGGCTACACCTTC. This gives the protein CASSFKAPPGYTF.

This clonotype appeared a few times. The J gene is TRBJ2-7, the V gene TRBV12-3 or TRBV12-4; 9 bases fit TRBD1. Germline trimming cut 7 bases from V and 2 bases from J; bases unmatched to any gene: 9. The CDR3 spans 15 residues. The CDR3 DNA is TGTGCCAGCACTTCAACCCGACAGGGGGCCTACGAGCAGTACTTC. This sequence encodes CASTSTRQGAYEQYF.

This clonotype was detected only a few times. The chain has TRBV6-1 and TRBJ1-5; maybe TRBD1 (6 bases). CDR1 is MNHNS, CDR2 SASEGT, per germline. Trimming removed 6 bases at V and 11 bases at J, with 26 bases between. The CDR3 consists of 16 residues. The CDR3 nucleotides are TGTGCCAGCAGATTCCGGGGGGCCGACGGGTTTTCAACCCAGCATTTT. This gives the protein CASRFRGADGFSTQHF.

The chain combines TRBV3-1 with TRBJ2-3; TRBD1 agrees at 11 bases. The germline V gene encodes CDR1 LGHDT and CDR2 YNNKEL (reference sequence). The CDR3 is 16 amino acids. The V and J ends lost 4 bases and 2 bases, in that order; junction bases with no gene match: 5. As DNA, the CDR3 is TGTGCCAGCAGCCGGGCGGGACAGGGGGTCACAGATACGCAGTATTTT. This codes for CASSRAGQGVTDTQYF.

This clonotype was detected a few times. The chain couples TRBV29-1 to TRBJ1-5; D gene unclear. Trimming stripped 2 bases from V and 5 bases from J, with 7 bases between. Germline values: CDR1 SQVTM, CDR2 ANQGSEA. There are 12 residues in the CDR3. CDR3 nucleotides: TGCAGCGTTGAAACGGCAGATCAGCCCCAGCATTTT. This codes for CSVETADQPQHF.

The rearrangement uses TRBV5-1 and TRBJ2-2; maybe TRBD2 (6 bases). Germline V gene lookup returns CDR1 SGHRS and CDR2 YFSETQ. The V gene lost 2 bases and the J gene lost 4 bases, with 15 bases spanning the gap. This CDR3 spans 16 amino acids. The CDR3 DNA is TGCGCCAGCAGCTTAGGGACTTCCAGAATCACCGGGGAGCTGTTTTTT. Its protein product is CASSLGTSRITGELFF.

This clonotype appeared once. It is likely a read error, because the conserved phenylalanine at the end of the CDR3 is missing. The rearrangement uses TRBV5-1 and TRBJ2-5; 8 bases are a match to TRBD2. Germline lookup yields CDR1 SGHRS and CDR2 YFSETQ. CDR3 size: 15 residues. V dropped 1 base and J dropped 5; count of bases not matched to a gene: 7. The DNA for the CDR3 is TGCGCCAGCAGCTTGTCGGGACTAGTGGGGGAGACCCAGTACTCC. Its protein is CASSLSGLVGETQYS.

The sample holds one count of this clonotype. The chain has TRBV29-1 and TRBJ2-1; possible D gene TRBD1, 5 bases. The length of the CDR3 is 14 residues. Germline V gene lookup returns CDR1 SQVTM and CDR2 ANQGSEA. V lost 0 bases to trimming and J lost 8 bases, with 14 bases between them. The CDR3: CSVEEQGVGDEQFF. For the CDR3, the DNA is TGCAGCGTTGAAGAGCAAGGGGTTGGCGATGAGCAGTTCTTC.

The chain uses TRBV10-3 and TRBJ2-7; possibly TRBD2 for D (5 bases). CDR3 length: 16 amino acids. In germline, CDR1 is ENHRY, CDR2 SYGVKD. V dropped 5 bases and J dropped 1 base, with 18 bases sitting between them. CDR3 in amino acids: CAISTPLTWESYEQYF. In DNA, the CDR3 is TGTGCCATCAGTACTCCACTTACCTGGGAGTCCTACGAGCAGTACTTC.

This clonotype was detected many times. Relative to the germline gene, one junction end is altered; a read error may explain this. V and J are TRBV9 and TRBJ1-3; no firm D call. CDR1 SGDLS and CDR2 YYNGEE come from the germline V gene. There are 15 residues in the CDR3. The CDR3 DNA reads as TGTGCCAGCAGTGTAGACGGTTACTCTGGAAACACCATATATTTT. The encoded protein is CASSVDGYSGNTIYF.

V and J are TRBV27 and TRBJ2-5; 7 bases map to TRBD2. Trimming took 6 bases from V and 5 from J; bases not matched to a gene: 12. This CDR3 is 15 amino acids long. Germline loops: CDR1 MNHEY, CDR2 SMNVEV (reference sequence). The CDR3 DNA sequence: TGTGCCAGCAGGAGATACAAGCGGGAATTGGAGACCCAGTACTTC. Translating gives CASRRYKRELETQYF.

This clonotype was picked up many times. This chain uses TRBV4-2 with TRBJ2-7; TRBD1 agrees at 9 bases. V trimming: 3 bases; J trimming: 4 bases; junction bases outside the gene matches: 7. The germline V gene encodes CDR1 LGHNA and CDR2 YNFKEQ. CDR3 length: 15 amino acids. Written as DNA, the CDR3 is TGTGCCAGCAGCCAGAGACAGGGGGGCTTATACGAGCAGTACTTC. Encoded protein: CASSQRQGGLYEQYF.

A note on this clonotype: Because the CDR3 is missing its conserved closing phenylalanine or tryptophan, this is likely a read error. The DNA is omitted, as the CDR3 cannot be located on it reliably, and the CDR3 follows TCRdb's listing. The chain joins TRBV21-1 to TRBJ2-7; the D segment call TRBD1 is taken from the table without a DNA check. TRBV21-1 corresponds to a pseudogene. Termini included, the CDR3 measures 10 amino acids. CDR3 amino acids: CASSQDTLRC.

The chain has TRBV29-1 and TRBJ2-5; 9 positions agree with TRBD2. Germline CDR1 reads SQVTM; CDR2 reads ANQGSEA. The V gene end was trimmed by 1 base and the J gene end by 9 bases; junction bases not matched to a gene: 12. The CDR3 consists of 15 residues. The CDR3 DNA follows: TGCAGCGTTGAAGCGTTAAAGGTGACTAGCGGAGCCCAGTACTTC. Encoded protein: CSVEALKVTSGAQYF. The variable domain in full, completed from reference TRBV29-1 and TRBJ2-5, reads SAVISQKPSRDICQRGTSLTIQCQVDSQVTMMFWYRQQPGQSLTLIATANQGSEATYESGFVIDKFPISRPNLTFSTLTVSNMSPEDSSIYLCSVEALKVTSGAQYFGPGTRLLVL.

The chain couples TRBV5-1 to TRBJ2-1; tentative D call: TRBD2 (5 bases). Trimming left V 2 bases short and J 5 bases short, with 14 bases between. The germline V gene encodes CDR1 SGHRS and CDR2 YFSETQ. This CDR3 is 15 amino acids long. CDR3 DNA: TGCGCCAGCAGCTTAGAAGCGGCGATAGACAATGAGCAGTTCTTC. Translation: CASSLEAAIDNEQFF. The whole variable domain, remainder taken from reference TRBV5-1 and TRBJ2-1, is KAGVTQTPRYLIKTRGQQVTLSCSPISGHRSVSWYQQTPGQGLQFLFEYFSETQRNKGNFPGRFSGRQFSNSRSEMNVSTLELGDSALYLCASSLEAAIDNEQFFGPGTRLTVL.

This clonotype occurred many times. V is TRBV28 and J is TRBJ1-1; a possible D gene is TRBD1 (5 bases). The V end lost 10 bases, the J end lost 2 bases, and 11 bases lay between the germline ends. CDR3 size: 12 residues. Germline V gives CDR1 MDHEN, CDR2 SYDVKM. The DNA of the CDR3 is TGTGCCACCTGGGACGGAAACACTGAAGCTTTCTTT. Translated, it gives CATWDGNTEAFF.

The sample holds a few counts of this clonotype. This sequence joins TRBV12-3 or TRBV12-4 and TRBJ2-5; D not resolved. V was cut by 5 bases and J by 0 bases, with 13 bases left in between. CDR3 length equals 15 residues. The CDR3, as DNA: TGTGCCAGCAGTCAGACCTACGGGTACCAAGAGACCCAGTACTTC. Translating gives CASSQTYGYQETQYF.

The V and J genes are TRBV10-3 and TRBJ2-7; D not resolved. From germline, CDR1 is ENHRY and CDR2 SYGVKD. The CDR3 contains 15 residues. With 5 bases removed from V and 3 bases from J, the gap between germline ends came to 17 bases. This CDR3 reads CAISSSAEQDYEQYF. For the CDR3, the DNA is TGTGCCATCAGTTCCTCGGCAGAACAAGACTACGAGCAGTACTTC.

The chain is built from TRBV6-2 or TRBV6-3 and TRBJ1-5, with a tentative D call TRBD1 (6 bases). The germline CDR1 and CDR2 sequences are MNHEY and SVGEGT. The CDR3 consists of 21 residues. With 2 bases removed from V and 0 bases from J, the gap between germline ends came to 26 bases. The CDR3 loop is CASSYPSGADALLYSNQPQHF. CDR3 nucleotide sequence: TGTGCCAGCAGTTACCCCTCGGGGGCGGACGCCCTTTTATATAGCAATCAGCCCCAGCATTTT.

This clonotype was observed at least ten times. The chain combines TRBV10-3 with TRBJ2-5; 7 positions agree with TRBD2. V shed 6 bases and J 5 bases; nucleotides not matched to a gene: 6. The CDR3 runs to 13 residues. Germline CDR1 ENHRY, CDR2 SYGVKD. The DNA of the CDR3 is TGTGCCATCAGAAGGACTAGTTTGGAGACCCAGTACTTC. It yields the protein CAIRRTSLETQYF.

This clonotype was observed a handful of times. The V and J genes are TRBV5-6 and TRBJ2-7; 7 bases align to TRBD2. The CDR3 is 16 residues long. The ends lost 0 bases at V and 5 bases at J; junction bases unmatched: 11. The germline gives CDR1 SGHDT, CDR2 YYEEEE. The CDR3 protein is CASSLVDGGAGHEQYF. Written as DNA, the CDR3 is TGTGCCAGCAGCTTGGTTGATGGGGGAGCGGGACACGAGCAGTACTTC.

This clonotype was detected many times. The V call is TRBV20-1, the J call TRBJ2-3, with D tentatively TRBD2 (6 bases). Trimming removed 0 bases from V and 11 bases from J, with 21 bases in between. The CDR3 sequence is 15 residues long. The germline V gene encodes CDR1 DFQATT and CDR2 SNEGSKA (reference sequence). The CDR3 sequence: CSARDPAGYEAGQYF. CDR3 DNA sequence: TGCAGTGCTAGAGACCCCGCGGGGTATGAGGCTGGGCAGTATTTT.

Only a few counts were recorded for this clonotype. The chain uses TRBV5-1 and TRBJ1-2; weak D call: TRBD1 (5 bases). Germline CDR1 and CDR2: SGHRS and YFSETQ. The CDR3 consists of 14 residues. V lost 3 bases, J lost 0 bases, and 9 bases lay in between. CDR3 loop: CASSSDSSNYGYTF. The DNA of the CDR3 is TGCGCCAGCAGCTCAGACAGTTCTAACTATGGCTACACCTTC.

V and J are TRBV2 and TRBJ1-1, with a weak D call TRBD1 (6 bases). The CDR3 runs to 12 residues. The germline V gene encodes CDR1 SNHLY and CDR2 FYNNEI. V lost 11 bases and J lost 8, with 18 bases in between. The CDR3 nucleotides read TGTGCCCGGGGGGTTCTGGGGACAGAAGCTTTCTTT. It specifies CARGVLGTEAFF.

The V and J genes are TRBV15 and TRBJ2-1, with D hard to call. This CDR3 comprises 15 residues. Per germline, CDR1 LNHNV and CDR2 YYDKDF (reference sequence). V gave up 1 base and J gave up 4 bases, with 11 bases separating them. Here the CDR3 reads CATSRGQWVYNEQFF. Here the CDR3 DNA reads TGTGCCACCAGCAGAGGCCAATGGGTTTACAATGAGCAGTTCTTC.

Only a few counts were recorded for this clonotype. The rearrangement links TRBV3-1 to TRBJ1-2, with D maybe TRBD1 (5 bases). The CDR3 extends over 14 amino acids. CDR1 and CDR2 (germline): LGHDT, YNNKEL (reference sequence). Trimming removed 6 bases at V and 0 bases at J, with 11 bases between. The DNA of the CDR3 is TGTGCCAGCAGACCAGCAGGGACTAACTATGGCTACACCTTC. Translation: CASRPAGTNYGYTF.

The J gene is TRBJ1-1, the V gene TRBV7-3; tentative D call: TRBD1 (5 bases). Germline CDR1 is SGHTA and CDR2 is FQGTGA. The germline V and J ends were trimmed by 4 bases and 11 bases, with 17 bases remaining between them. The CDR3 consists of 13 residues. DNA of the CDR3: TGTGCCAGCAGCTGGACACGGGGAGGGGTGGCTTTCTTT. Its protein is CASSWTRGGVAFF.

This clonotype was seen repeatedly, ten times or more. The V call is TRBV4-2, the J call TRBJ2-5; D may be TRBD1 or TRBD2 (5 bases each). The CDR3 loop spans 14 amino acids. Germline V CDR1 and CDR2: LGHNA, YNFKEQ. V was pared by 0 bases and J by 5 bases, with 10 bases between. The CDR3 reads CASSQDRGGETQYF. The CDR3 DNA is TGTGCCAGCAGCCAAGATCGGGGCGGTGAGACCCAGTACTTC.

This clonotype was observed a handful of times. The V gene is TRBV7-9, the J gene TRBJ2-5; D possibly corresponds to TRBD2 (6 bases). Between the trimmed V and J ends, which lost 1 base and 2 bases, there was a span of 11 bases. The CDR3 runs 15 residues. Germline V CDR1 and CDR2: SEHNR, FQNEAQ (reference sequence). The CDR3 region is CASSLGPGVQETQYF. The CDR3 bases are TGTGCCAGCAGCTTAGGTCCGGGAGTTCAAGAGACCCAGTACTTC.

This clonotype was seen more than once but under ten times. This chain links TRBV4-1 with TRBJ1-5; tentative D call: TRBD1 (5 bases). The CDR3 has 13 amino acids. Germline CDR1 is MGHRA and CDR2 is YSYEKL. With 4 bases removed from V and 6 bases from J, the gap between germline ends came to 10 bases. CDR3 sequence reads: CASSPARGQPQHF. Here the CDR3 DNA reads TGCGCCAGCAGCCCCGCTAGGGGTCAGCCCCAGCATTTT.